What follows describes a single T cell receptor (beta chain). Trimming took 4 bases from V and 2 from J; bases not matched to a gene: 3. The CDR3 has 16 residues. Germline V gene lookup returns CDR1 LGHDT and CDR2 YNNKEL (reference sequence). This sample is drawn from a study of blood T cell repertoires in COVID-19. Turning to the study itself: The United States, Italy and Spain supplied acute and convalescent COVID-19 samples.

Assay used: immunoSEQ multiplex PCR; TCRdb lists only in-frame clones, some missing. The sample yields about 230,000 clones, around four fifths seen once. Source material: peripheral blood. The chain joins TRBV3-1 (or the pseudogene TRBV3-2) to TRBJ2-6; TRBD2 agrees at 9 bases. This clonotype was obtained from a woman between 65 and 79 years old with active or convalescent COVID-19. The CDR3 DNA sequence: TGTGCCAGCAGCCCTGCGGGGGGGACTGGGGCCAACGTCCTGACTTTC. Its translation is CASSPAGGTGANVLTF.